What follows are 11 T cell receptor beta chains derived from one specimen sequenced in a study of blood T cell repertoires in COVID-19. Assay: immunoSEQ multiplex PCR; the TCRdb copy retains only in-frame clones and omits some. Among about 140,000 clones listed, 60% to 80% were seen once. The sequenced material came from PBMCs or T cells enriched from blood (not recorded which). The source of these receptors is a woman in her fifties or sixties who had recovered from COVID-19.

V gene TRBV7-8 combines with J gene TRBJ2-2; 14 bases agree with TRBD2. In germline, CDR1 is SGHVS, CDR2 FQNEAQ. The CDR3 covers 19 residues. V shed 0 bases and J 5 bases; nucleotides not matched to a gene: 8. CDR3 nucleotides: TGTGCCAGCAGCTTAGCGTTGGGGACTAGCGGGAGAGAGACCGGGGAGCTGTTTTTT. Its translation: CASSLALGTSGRETGELFF.

The V call is TRBV20-1, the J call TRBJ2-3; 9 bases agree with TRBD1. The CDR3 loop spans 15 amino acids. Germline V gene data show CDR1 as DFQATT and CDR2 as SNEGSKA (reference sequence). V lost 3 bases and J lost 0; bases outside the gene matches: 4. CDR3 sequence (DNA): TGCAGTGCTAGTGACGGACAGGGGAGCACAGATACGCAGTATTTT. Amino acids: CSASDGQGSTDTQYF.

The chain combines TRBV18 with TRBJ2-1, with 7 bases aligning to TRBD2. Germline V gene data show CDR1 as KGHSH and CDR2 as LQKENI. V lost 8 bases and J lost 5; bases outside the gene matches: 6. CDR3 length: 13 amino acids. The CDR3 spells CASLSGIHNEQFF. The CDR3 region has the DNA TGTGCCAGCCTCAGCGGGATACACAATGAGCAGTTCTTC.

The chain combines TRBV27 with TRBJ1-1; D unresolved. This CDR3 has 14 residues. V dropped 4 bases and J dropped 3 bases, with 12 bases sitting between them. In germline, CDR1 is MNHEY, CDR2 SMNVEV (reference sequence). This CDR3 reads CASSSRGPDTEAFF. CDR3 sequence (DNA): TGTGCCAGCAGTTCCCGGGGTCCGGACACTGAAGCTTTCTTT.

In this sample, this clone turned up a few times. The V gene is TRBV4-1, the J gene TRBJ1-3; TRBD1 might be the D (6 bases). Trimming took off 0 bases at V and 2 bases at J, with 8 bases between the two ends. This CDR3 comprises 15 residues. CDR1 is MGHRA, CDR2 YSYEKL, per germline. This chain's CDR3 is CASSQDKGAGNTIYF. The CDR3 nucleotides read TGCGCCAGCAGCCAAGATAAGGGGGCTGGAAACACCATATATTTT.

The chain carries TRBV6-5 and TRBJ2-7; 9 nucleotides align to TRBD1. Germline-derived CDR1 and CDR2 are MNHEY and SVGAGI. J was trimmed by 3 bases and V by 5 bases; bases with no gene match: 8. This CDR3 contains 15 residues. The CDR3 region is CASSNQDRGIYEQYF. The CDR3 DNA reads TGTGCCAGCAGTAACCAGGACAGGGGAATCTACGAGCAGTACTTC.

CDR3 sequence: CASSLIKSSYNEQFF. The CDR3 DNA reads as TGTGCCAGCAGCCTAATAAAAAGCTCCTACAATGAGCAGTTCTTC. The V gene is TRBV27, the J gene TRBJ2-1; unclear D gene. The length of the CDR3 is 15 residues. V dropped 6 bases and J dropped 0 bases, with 12 bases sitting between them. Germline lookup yields CDR1 MNHEY and CDR2 SMNVEV (reference sequence).

The chain employs TRBV6-5 and TRBJ2-4, with 7 bases fitting TRBD1. This CDR3 contains 12 residues. Germline V gene lookup returns CDR1 MNHEY and CDR2 SVGAGI. J gave up 15 bases and V 3 bases, and 8 bases lay outside the gene matches. The CDR3 nucleotides are TGTGCCAGCAGTTATAAAGGGGGCTTTATGTACTTC. This translates into CASSYKGGFMYF.

V and J are TRBV28 and TRBJ2-1; TRBD2 matches at 9 bases. Germline CDR1 is MDHEN and CDR2 is SYDVKM. This CDR3 is built from 17 residues. Trimming cost V 3 bases and J 6 bases; bases outside gene matches: 12. CDR3 in DNA: TGTGCCAGCAGTTTTTGGTCTAGCGGGACCCTAGTCAATGAGCAGTTCTTC. Translated, it gives CASSFWSSGTLVNEQFF.

The chain joins TRBV5-1 to TRBJ1-3; maybe TRBD1 (5 bases). CDR3 length: 17 residues. V was pared by 1 base and J by 1 base, with 15 bases between. Germline CDR1 reads SGHRS; CDR2 reads YFSETQ. The CDR3 DNA follows: TGCGCCAGCAGCTTGCGACAGTTATTATCATCTGGAAACACCATATATTTT. It yields the protein CASSLRQLLSSGNTIYF.

This chain connects TRBV3-1 (or the pseudogene TRBV3-2) to TRBJ2-1, with 9 bases identical to TRBD2. The V and J ends lost 0 bases and 4 bases, in that order; junction bases with no gene match: 7. The CDR3 contains 17 residues. Germline V lookup: CDR1 LGHDT, CDR2 YNNKEL (reference sequence). The CDR3 sequence: CASSQDASGGTYNEQFF. Written as DNA, the CDR3 is TGTGCCAGCAGCCAAGATGCGAGCGGGGGGACATACAATGAGCAGTTCTTC.